This T cell receptor beta chain stems from a study of cytomegalovirus exposure and HLA in healthy donors. Study observations and caveats: In a later analysis, several top co-occurrence clusters appeared linked to parvovirus B19, influenza, CMV and Epstein-Barr virus. Certain indistinguishable V segments, among them TRBV6-2 and TRBV6-3, were excluded. There were over 150 TCR beta chains listed as cytomegalovirus-associated.

The CDR3 is 16 amino acids. In germline, CDR1 is MNHEY, CDR2 SVGAGI. J gave up 3 bases and V 0 bases, and 4 bases lay outside the gene matches. Use of 60 Vbeta and 13 Jbeta primers characterized the PCR. TCRdb's copy holds only in-frame clones and misses some; the assay was immunoSEQ multiplex PCR. Of 100,000 to 150,000 clones listed, about 80% were seen once; the top ten hold about 4%. This clone was seen only once. Its specificity is not known. This sample also contains other DNA sequences that code for the same CDR3. J is TRBJ2-3 and V is TRBV6-5; 9 bases map to TRBD2. This clonotype originated in a woman aged 35 to 49 in good health and CMV-seronegative. The specimen was PBMCs. The CDR3 loop is CASSYSAGGPTDTQYF. The CDR3 nucleotides read TGTGCCAGCAGTTACTCTGCGGGGGGGCCGACAGATACGCAGTATTTT.